This paragraph reports one T cell receptor beta chain. Trimming took off 2 bases at V and 6 bases at J, with 14 bases between the two ends. Per the germline V gene, CDR1 is MNHNS and CDR2 is SASEGT. The CDR3 loop spans 15 amino acids. Time point: peripheral blood 6 weeks after treatment start. Patients in the study were battling locally advanced or metastatic urothelial carcinoma. Data came from immunoSEQ multiplex PCR; TCRdb stores just in-frame clones and leaves some out. The sample has 25,000 to 30,000 clones; 80% to 90% are singletons. These data are taken from a study of PD-L1 blockade in urothelial cancer.

The clonotype originates from a man between 65 and 85 years old with urothelial cancer. The sequencing used PBMCs, collected around atezolizumab (anti-PD-L1) treatment. This chain uses TRBV6-1 with TRBJ1-5; maybe TRBD1 (5 bases). This CDR3 is CASSEWVQGAQPQHF. CDR3 DNA: TGTGCCAGCAGTGAATGGGTCCAGGGCGCTCAGCCCCAGCATTTT.